The 31 T cell receptor beta chains below were found in one sample sequenced in a study of T cells after yellow fever vaccination. TCRdb reprocessed the 5' RACE reads with MiXCR, giving one entry per CDR3 protein. The data show roughly 300,000 distinct CDR3 sequences, 7% to 9% seen once. Material: PBMCs, obtained approximately 47 days after the first yellow fever vaccination. Receptors originate from a man younger than 30 who received the YFV17D yellow fever vaccine.

The chain carries TRBV12-3 or TRBV12-4 and TRBJ2-1; no clear D. V lost 5 bases, J lost 10 bases, and 9 bases lay in between. The CDR3 covers 11 residues. CDR3 amino acids: CASSTDVEQFF. The CDR3 coding sequence is TGTGCCAGCAGTACCGATGTGGAGCAGTTCTTC.

The chain employs TRBV6-2 or TRBV6-3 and TRBJ1-1; the D gene is possibly TRBD1 (5 bases). V shed 7 bases and J shed 2 bases, with 23 bases lying between them. The CDR3 runs to 17 residues. Looked up from germline, CDR1 is MNHEY and CDR2 is SVGEGT. CDR3 nucleotides: TGTGCCAGCAAACGGGACGCCGGAGATATACACAACACTGAAGCTTTCTTT. This gives the protein CASKRDAGDIHNTEAFF.

This clonotype was seen only a few times. The chain carries TRBV12-3 or TRBV12-4 and TRBJ2-1; 10 nucleotides align to TRBD2. The trim removed 5 bases at V and 9 bases at J, leaving 10 bases unmatched. CDR3 size: 15 residues. CDR3 DNA: TGTGCCAGCAGTCCCCCCCTAGCGGGGGAAAGTGAGCAGTTCTTC. Amino acid sequence: CASSPPLAGESEQFF.

This clonotype has more than one count but fewer than ten. The chain is built from TRBV5-1 and TRBJ1-4; D gene unclear. CDR1 and CDR2 (germline): SGHRS, YFSETQ. The CDR3 has 14 amino acids. With 2 bases removed from V and 8 bases from J, the gap between germline ends came to 13 bases. CDR3 in amino acids: CASSLRIEEEKLFF. Written as DNA, the CDR3 is TGCGCCAGCAGCTTAAGGATTGAAGAGGAAAAACTGTTTTTT.

The rearrangement links TRBV15 to TRBJ2-2; the D gene could be TRBD1 or TRBD2 (5 bases each). Trimming removed 0 bases at V and 5 bases at J, with 13 bases between. The CDR3 has 16 amino acids. CDR1 and CDR2 from the germline V gene are LNHNV and YYDKDF (reference sequence). This CDR3 is CATSRDLGTVTGELFF. CDR3 nucleotide sequence: TGTGCCACCAGCAGAGATCTGGGGACGGTTACCGGGGAGCTGTTTTTT.

Only a few counts were recorded for this clonotype. The chain uses TRBV27 and TRBJ2-7, with 8 bases aligning to TRBD2. The CDR3 covers 14 residues. J was trimmed by 7 bases and V by 7 bases; bases with no gene match: 12. Germline assignment: CDR1 MNHEY and CDR2 SMNVEV (reference sequence). The CDR3 bases are TGTGCCAGCAAACAAAGCGGGGGCCTTTTGGAGCAGTACTTC. Its protein product is CASKQSGGLLEQYF.

The V call is TRBV28, the J call TRBJ1-6; D ambiguous. The CDR3 totals 15 residues. Germline loops: CDR1 MDHEN, CDR2 SYDVKM. The germline V and J ends were trimmed by 1 base and 0 bases, with 4 bases remaining between them. CDR3: CASSLFSSYNSPLHF. For the CDR3, the DNA is TGTGCCAGCAGTTTATTCAGCTCCTATAATTCACCCCTCCACTTT.

This clonotype has a handful of counts. J is TRBJ1-5 and V is TRBV20-1, with a possible D match to TRBD1 (6 bases). Germline CDR1 reads DFQATT; CDR2 reads SNEGSKA (reference sequence). This CDR3 is built from 13 residues. V was cut by 8 bases and J by 9 bases, with 20 bases left in between. The CDR3 coding sequence is TGCAGTCGGGCTCCCCCAAGGGGGAGGCCCCAGCATTTT. Translating gives CSRAPPRGRPQHF.

This clonotype was observed many times. This chain links TRBV6-1 with TRBJ2-1, with TRBD2 identical over 12 bases. With V trimmed by 6 bases and J by 6 bases, 3 bases remained unmatched. The CDR3 covers 14 residues. In germline, CDR1 is MNHNS, CDR2 SASEGT. The CDR3: CASRTSGGLNEQFF. The CDR3 DNA sequence: TGTGCCAGCAGGACTAGCGGGGGCCTCAATGAGCAGTTCTTC.

This clonotype has more than one count but fewer than ten. V is TRBV5-5 and J is TRBJ2-7; no clear D gene. The CDR3 runs 13 residues. V was pared by 0 bases and J by 2 bases, with 6 bases between. Germline-derived CDR1 and CDR2 are SGHKS and YYEKEE (reference sequence). The CDR3 here is CASSLVSPYEQYV. In DNA form, the CDR3 reads TGTGCCAGCAGCTTGGTCAGCCCCTACGAGCAGTACGTC.

This clonotype appeared a few times. The chain's CDR3 is CASSHRAPGWDTQYF. The CDR3 bases are TGCGCCAGCAGCCACCGGGCTCCCGGGTGGGATACGCAGTATTTT. V and J are TRBV5-1 and TRBJ2-3; D uncertain. Germline assignment: CDR1 SGHRS and CDR2 YFSETQ. V was cut by 4 bases and J by 6 bases, with 18 bases left in between. There are 15 residues in the CDR3.

The chain combines TRBV5-1 with TRBJ2-5; 8 bases map to TRBD2. CDR3 length: 17 amino acids. CDR1 is SGHRS, CDR2 YFSETQ, per germline. With V trimmed by 0 bases and J by 4 bases, 11 bases remained unmatched. CDR3 sequence: CASSLAGTSRGRETQYF. CDR3 nucleotides: TGCGCCAGCAGCTTGGCCGGGACTAGTAGGGGCCGAGAGACCCAGTACTTC. Full variable domain (outside the CDR3, taken from reference TRBV5-1 and TRBJ2-5): KAGVTQTPRYLIKTRGQQVTLSCSPISGHRSVSWYQQTPGQGLQFLFEYFSETQRNKGNFPGRFSGRQFSNSRSEMNVSTLELGDSALYLCASSLAGTSRGRETQYFGPGTRLLVL.

There are many counts of this clonotype. The CDR3 DNA sequence: TGCGCCAGCAGCCAAGACGGGACTTCGTATGGCTACACCTTC. Its protein is CASSQDGTSYGYTF. The rearrangement joins TRBV4-3 to TRBJ1-2, with D perhaps matching TRBD1 (5 bases). V was clipped by 0 bases and J by 5 bases, with 10 bases between them. Germline CDR1 reads LGHNA; CDR2 reads YSLEER. CDR3 length: 14 residues.

This clonotype showed up many times. This chain links TRBV5-5 with TRBJ1-5; D is uncertain. CDR1 and CDR2 from the germline V gene are SGHKS and YYEKEE (reference sequence). The CDR3 loop spans 14 amino acids. The germline V and J ends were trimmed by 0 bases and 1 base, with 5 bases remaining between them. The CDR3 nucleotides are TGTGCCAGCAGCTTGGCGGGCAGCAATCAGCCCCAGCATTTT. It yields the protein CASSLAGSNQPQHF.

The V gene is TRBV27, the J gene TRBJ1-5; D gene uncertain. V was trimmed by 0 bases and J by 0 bases, leaving 6 bases between them. The CDR3 consists of 15 residues. Germline V lookup: CDR1 MNHEY, CDR2 SMNVEV (reference sequence). The CDR3 loop reads CASSLSYYSNQPQHF. In DNA, the CDR3 is TGTGCCAGCAGTTTATCTTACTATAGCAATCAGCCCCAGCATTTT.

This clonotype was detected only a few times. The chain links TRBV5-1 to TRBJ2-7; D possibly matches TRBD1 or TRBD2 (7 bases each). Trimming shortened V by 4 bases and J by 4 bases, and 12 bases separated the two germline ends. This CDR3 has 13 amino acids. CDR1 and CDR2 from the germline V gene are SGHRS and YFSETQ. Here the CDR3 reads CASSQGEGYEQYV. The CDR3 bases are TGCGCCAGCAGCCAGGGGGAGGGGTACGAGCAGTACGTC.

This clonotype was counted a few times. This chain connects TRBV4-1 to TRBJ1-1, with TRBD1 matching 8 bases. CDR3 length: 17 amino acids. J lost 1 base, V lost 5 bases, and 12 bases had no gene match. The V gene's germline CDR1 is MGHRA and CDR2 YSYEKL. The CDR3 coding sequence is TGCGCCAGCAGCTCGTTCCTGTCCGGGACAGGGAACACTGAAGCTTTCTTT. Its translation: CASSSFLSGTGNTEAFF.

The chain links TRBV4-1 to TRBJ2-3; tentatively, D is TRBD1 (8 bases). The germline CDR1 and CDR2 sequences are MGHRA and YSYEKL. The CDR3 is 16 residues long. V gave up 6 bases and J gave up 3 bases, with 19 bases separating them. The CDR3 loop reads CASRAGGDRNTDTQYF. The CDR3 region has the DNA TGCGCCAGCAGGGCAGGGGGGGACAGGAATACAGATACGCAGTATTTT.

This clonotype was counted between two and nine times. The CDR3 reads CASSSDQTPRNEQFF. CDR3 nucleotide sequence: TGTGCCAGCAGTTCTGACCAAACCCCCAGAAATGAGCAGTTCTTC. The chain joins TRBV12-3 or TRBV12-4 to TRBJ2-1; D is uncertain. This CDR3 has 15 amino acids. V was cut by 4 bases and J by 7 bases, with 17 bases left in between.

The chain links TRBV18 to TRBJ1-2; no clear D. The CDR3 runs 12 residues. Germline V CDR1 and CDR2: KGHSH, LQKENI. Trimming took 2 bases from V and 5 from J, leaving 6 bases between them. CDR3: CASSPEPYGYTF. The CDR3 nucleotides read TGTGCCAGCTCACCAGAGCCTTATGGCTACACCTTC. Drawing the rest from reference TRBV18 and TRBJ1-2, the complete variable domain is NAGVMQNPRHLVRRRGQEARLRCSPMKGHSHVYWYRQLPEEGLKFMVYLQKENIIDESGMPKERFSAEFPKEGPSILRIQQVVRGDSAAYFCASSPEPYGYTFGSGTRLTVV.

This clonotype turned up a few times. The CDR3 coding sequence is TGTGCCAGCAGCTTGGGGGGCGCAAATGAAAAACTGTTTTTT. It codes for CASSLGGANEKLFF. The rearrangement joins TRBV7-9 to TRBJ1-4, with D possibly TRBD1 on 6 matching bases. Germline loops: CDR1 SEHNR, CDR2 FQNEAQ (reference sequence). The CDR3 spans 14 residues. The V and J ends lost 3 bases and 5 bases respectively, with 10 bases between them.

The V and J genes are TRBV7-8 and TRBJ2-2; no definite D call. The V gene lost 5 bases and the J gene lost 6 bases, with 10 bases spanning the gap. The CDR3 contains 13 residues. Germline-derived CDR1 and CDR2 are SGHVS and FQNEAQ. The CDR3 DNA reads as TGTGCCAGCAGCCAACGGGCCGCCGGGGAGCTGTTTTTT. Amino acids: CASSQRAAGELFF. The full variable domain, completed using reference TRBV7-8 and TRBJ2-2, is GAGVSQSPRYKVAKRGQDVALRCDPISGHVSLFWYQQALGQGPEFLTYFQNEAQLDKSGLPSDRFFAERPEGSVSTLKIQRTQQEDSAVYLCASSQRAAGELFFGEGSRLTVL.

This clonotype was observed at least ten times. This chain joins TRBV4-2 and TRBJ1-2; 8 nucleotides match TRBD1. Trimming removed 5 bases from V and 2 bases from J; junction bases left unmatched: 13. The length of the CDR3 is 17 residues. The germline V gene has CDR1 LGHNA and CDR2 YNFKEQ. CDR3 amino acids: CASSTLTGARGNYGYTF. For the CDR3, the DNA is TGTGCCAGCAGCACCCTGACAGGGGCCAGGGGCAACTATGGCTACACCTTC.

This clonotype has a handful of counts. The chain joins TRBV12-3 or TRBV12-4 to TRBJ2-7; a weak D match, TRBD2 (6 bases). The CDR3 has 14 residues. Trimming shortened V by 5 bases and J by 4 bases, and 15 bases separated the two germline ends. This CDR3 is CASSLRLDAYEQYF. CDR3 in DNA: TGTGCCAGCAGTCTCCGACTAGATGCATACGAGCAGTACTTC.

This clonotype was counted ten times or more. The V and J genes are TRBV3-1 and TRBJ1-2; 11 bases line up with TRBD1. Per germline, CDR1 LGHDT and CDR2 YNNKEL (reference sequence). The V gene end was trimmed by 4 bases and the J gene end by 7 bases; junction bases not matched to a gene: 2. CDR3 length equals 13 residues. For the CDR3, the DNA is TGTGCCAGCAGCCTGGACAGGGGGCTTGGCTACACCTTC. This translates into CASSLDRGLGYTF.

This chain joins TRBV7-2 and TRBJ2-6, with a weak D call TRBD1 (6 bases). Germline assignment: CDR1 SGHTA and CDR2 FQGNSA. The V and J ends lost 4 bases and 2 bases respectively, with 9 bases between them. The CDR3 covers 15 residues. The CDR3 protein is CASSWAGAGANVLTF. CDR3 nucleotides: TGTGCCAGCAGCTGGGCAGGGGCTGGGGCCAACGTCCTGACTTTC.

This clonotype was counted a few times. The rearrangement links TRBV6-1 to TRBJ1-2; unclear D gene. The CDR3 loop spans 10 amino acids. CDR1 and CDR2 (germline): MNHNS, SASEGT. Deletions cut 8 bases from V and 4 bases from J, with 5 bases between. The CDR3 region is CASSVYGYTF. The CDR3 nucleotides read TGTGCCAGCTCGGTCTATGGCTACACCTTC.

Only a few counts were recorded for this clonotype. The J gene is TRBJ1-5, the V gene TRBV6-5; no definite D call. The CDR3 covers 14 residues. Trimming removed 0 bases at V and 4 bases at J, with 7 bases between. CDR1 and CDR2 from the germline V gene are MNHEY and SVGAGI. Written as DNA, the CDR3 is TGTGCCAGCAGTTACTCTTCAGTGAATCAGCCCCAGCATTTT. Protein sequence: CASSYSSVNQPQHF.

This clonotype appeared many times. In nucleotides, the CDR3 is TGTGCCAGCAGCTTATCTTCAACTAATGAAAAACTGTTTTTT. Its translation is CASSLSSTNEKLFF. The chain is built from TRBV7-9 and TRBJ1-4; the D is unclear. The germline gives CDR1 SEHNR, CDR2 FQNEAQ (reference sequence). The CDR3 extends over 14 amino acids. V lost 2 bases and J 0 bases, leaving 4 bases between the germline ends.

This clonotype was counted only a few times. Mismatch with germline at one junction end may stem from a read error. The CDR3 region is CAVRVSGANVLTF. In DNA, the CDR3 is TGTGCCGTCAGGGTCTCTGGGGCCAACGTCCTGACTTTC. This chain joins TRBV10-3 and TRBJ2-6; D may be TRBD1 (5 bases). The CDR3 is made up of 13 amino acids. Germline V gene sequence: CDR1 ENHRY, CDR2 SYGVKD.

The chain carries TRBV7-2 and TRBJ2-7; the match to TRBD2 covers 11 bases. The CDR3 loop spans 15 amino acids. CDR1 is SGHTA and CDR2 is FQGNSA in the germline V gene. With 6 bases clipped from V and 3 bases from J, the junction kept 7 bases outside the gene matches. CDR3 protein: CASRISGGEVYEQYF. The CDR3 DNA is TGTGCCAGCAGGATTAGCGGGGGGGAAGTCTACGAGCAGTACTTC.